The 27 T cell receptor beta chains presented below share a single source sample, sequenced in a study of blood T cell repertoires in COVID-19. Sequencing was performed with immunoSEQ multiplex PCR; in TCRdb, only in-frame clones are kept and a portion is missing. The sample shows roughly 260,000 clones, around 82% of them seen only once. The sample was peripheral blood. All receptors derive from a woman of 80 years or more with active or convalescent COVID-19.

The chain links TRBV5-8 to TRBJ1-5; possibly TRBD1 for D (6 bases). Per the germline V gene, CDR1 is SGHTS and CDR2 is YDEGEE. V was clipped by 4 bases and J by 12 bases, with 20 bases between them. The CDR3 runs to 14 residues. The CDR3 is CASSHRQWGPDQHF. CDR3 bases: TGTGCCAGCAGCCACAGACAGTGGGGGCCGGACCAGCATTTT.

This chain joins TRBV18 and TRBJ2-1; 7 bases fit TRBD1. J was trimmed by 5 bases and V by 2 bases; bases with no gene match: 9. This CDR3 is 16 amino acids long. Germline-derived CDR1 and CDR2 are KGHSH and LQKENI. The CDR3 spells CASSPIRDSINNEQFF. The CDR3 DNA follows: TGTGCCAGCTCACCAATTCGGGACAGTATAAACAATGAGCAGTTCTTC.

As to this clone: The same CDR3 can be traced to other DNA sequences in this sample. This chain uses TRBV5-6 with TRBJ2-4, with 12 nucleotides matching TRBD1. Germline V gives CDR1 SGHDT, CDR2 YYEEEE. CDR3 size: 14 residues. V shed 3 bases, J shed 8 bases, and the junction held 3 bases outside the gene matches. The CDR3 here is CASSSGQGADIQYF. The CDR3 DNA follows: TGTGCCAGCAGCTCGGGACAGGGGGCGGACATTCAGTACTTC. Full variable domain (remainder filled in from reference TRBV5-6 and TRBJ2-4): DAGVTQSPTHLIKTRGQQVTLRCSPKSGHDTVSWYQQALGQGPQFIFQYYEEEERQRGNFPDRFSGHQFPNYSSELNVNALLLGDSALYLCASSSGQGADIQYFGAGTRLSVL.

This clone was seen only once. CDR3 in amino acids: CASSSGVVTFLHF. Written as DNA, the CDR3 is TGTGCCAGCAGCTCGGGGGTGGTAACTTTCCTCCACTTT. The V and J genes are TRBV7-9 and TRBJ1-6, with a possible D match to TRBD1 (5 bases). CDR3 length: 13 residues. Trimming took off 4 bases at V and 15 bases at J, with 16 bases between the two ends. Germline CDR1 SEHNR, CDR2 FQNEAQ (reference sequence). Looking up the rest from reference TRBV7-9 and TRBJ1-6 gives the full variable domain: DTGVSQNPRHKITKRGQNVTFRCDPISEHNRLYWYRQTLGQGPEFLTYFQNEAQLEKSRLLSDRFSAERPKGSFSTLEIQRTEQGDSAMYLCASSSGVVTFLHFGNGTRLTVT.

DNA for the CDR3: TGTGCCAGTGTAACAGGGGTCAATTCACCCCTCCACTTT. It translates to CASVTGVNSPLHF. This chain links TRBV28 with TRBJ1-6, with 7 positions matching TRBD1. Germline assignment: CDR1 MDHEN and CDR2 SYDVKM. The CDR3 is 13 residues long. The V gene end was trimmed by 9 bases and the J gene end by 7 bases; junction bases not matched to a gene: 6.

CDR3 nucleotides: TGTGCCAGCAGTCTCCAGGGTCTGGGCGGCTACACCTTC. Protein: CASSLQGLGGYTF. The chain joins TRBV6-5 to TRBJ1-2; maybe TRBD1 (5 bases). V gave up 5 bases and J gave up 8 bases, with 15 bases separating them. Germline assignment: CDR1 MNHEY and CDR2 SVGAGI. The CDR3 has 13 amino acids.

This clone has just a few counts. The chain employs TRBV11-2 and TRBJ1-4; D not certain. With 3 bases removed from V and 7 bases from J, the gap between germline ends came to 9 bases. The length of the CDR3 is 13 residues. The germline gives CDR1 SGHAT, CDR2 FQNNGV. The CDR3 is CASSLSNGEKLFF. The CDR3 region has the DNA TGTGCCAGCAGCTTGAGTAACGGTGAAAAACTGTTTTTT.

The chain combines TRBV2 with TRBJ1-2; 9 positions match TRBD1. CDR3 length: 12 amino acids. Germline V gene data show CDR1 as SNHLY and CDR2 as FYNNEI. V gave up 6 bases and J gave up 8 bases; unmatched junction bases: 4. CDR3 residues: CASSGDRVGYTF. The CDR3 region has the DNA TGTGCCAGCAGCGGGGACAGGGTAGGCTACACCTTC.

The CDR3, as DNA: TGTGCCAGCTCACCGGCCAGGGCGGATAATTCACCCCTCCACTTT. Its protein is CASSPARADNSPLHF. J is TRBJ1-6 and V is TRBV18; weak D call: TRBD1 (5 bases). CDR3 length: 15 residues. CDR1 and CDR2 from the germline V gene are KGHSH and LQKENI. V was pared by 3 bases and J by 5 bases, with 11 bases between. Full variable domain (rest looked up from reference TRBV18 and TRBJ1-6): NAGVMQNPRHLVRRRGQEARLRCSPMKGHSHVYWYRQLPEEGLKFMVYLQKENIIDESGMPKERFSAEFPKEGPSILRIQQVVRGDSAAYFCASSPARADNSPLHFGNGTRLTVT.

J is TRBJ2-7 and V is TRBV3-1 (or the pseudogene TRBV3-2); 8 bases are a match to TRBD1. The ends lost 1 base at V and 3 bases at J; junction bases unmatched: 5. The CDR3 totals 15 residues. The germline CDR1 and CDR2 sequences are LGHDT and YNNKEL (reference sequence). The CDR3 reads CASSQGLTGDYEQYF. CDR3 nucleotides: TGTGCCAGCAGCCAAGGATTGACAGGGGACTACGAGCAGTACTTC.

The chain is built from TRBV24-1 and TRBJ1-2; the match to TRBD1 covers 9 bases. Germline V gene sequence: CDR1 KGHDR, CDR2 SFDVKD. This CDR3 contains 17 residues. V lost 3 bases and J lost 7; bases outside the gene matches: 14. CDR3 sequence reads: CATSDTAGQGLDGGYTF. The CDR3, as DNA: TGTGCCACCAGTGATACCGCGGGACAGGGCTTAGACGGTGGCTACACCTTC.

The chain employs TRBV2 and TRBJ1-4; TRBD1 aligns across 9 bases. CDR3 length: 12 amino acids. J was trimmed by 6 bases and V by 8 bases; bases with no gene match: 1. Looked up from germline, CDR1 is SNHLY and CDR2 is FYNNEI. CDR3 region: CASDRGYEKLFF. The CDR3 nucleotides read TGTGCCAGCGACAGGGGGTATGAAAAACTGTTTTTT.

The CDR3 reads CASSQDIGTGRIGEKLFF. The CDR3 DNA sequence: TGCGCCAGCAGCCAAGACATCGGGACAGGAAGAATTGGTGAAAAACTGTTTTTT. This chain links TRBV4-1 with TRBJ1-4, with 8 bases fitting TRBD1. The CDR3 covers 18 residues. With 0 bases clipped from V and 7 bases from J, the junction kept 13 bases outside the gene matches. Germline CDR1 reads MGHRA; CDR2 reads YSYEKL.

The V gene is TRBV3-1 (or the pseudogene TRBV3-2), the J gene TRBJ1-4; the match to TRBD1 covers 8 bases. After removal of 4 bases from V and 8 bases from J, the junction contained 12 bases not matched to a gene. Germline CDR1 and CDR2: LGHDT and YNNKEL (reference sequence). CDR3 size: 16 residues. CDR3 DNA: TGTGCCAGCAGCCCCGGCGGACAGGGAATAGGGGAAAAACTGTTTTTT. Residues: CASSPGGQGIGEKLFF.

J is TRBJ1-4 and V is TRBV4-1, with TRBD1 as a possible D gene (6 bases). Germline lookup yields CDR1 MGHRA and CDR2 YSYEKL. This CDR3 has 15 residues. V lost 3 bases, J lost 5 bases, and 13 bases lay in between. The CDR3 region has the DNA TGCGCCAGCAGCCAGCTGGACAGACTAAATGAAAAACTGTTTTTT. Translation gives CASSQLDRLNEKLFF.

This rearrangement joins TRBV6-1 to TRBJ2-7; D possibly corresponds to TRBD1 (6 bases). The CDR3 spans 13 residues. From germline, CDR1 is MNHNS and CDR2 SASEGT. V dropped 2 bases and J dropped 6 bases, with 11 bases sitting between them. CDR3 in amino acids: CASSETGLGEQYF. CDR3 DNA: TGTGCCAGCAGTGAAACAGGGCTCGGCGAGCAGTACTTC.

The genes are TRBV19 and TRBJ2-2; 11 bases match TRBD1. Losses at the gene ends were 9 bases for V and 6 bases for J; bases not matched to a gene: 6. CDR3 length: 14 amino acids. Germline V lookup: CDR1 LNHDA, CDR2 SQIVND (reference sequence). The CDR3 region is CASRGQGAPGELFF. The DNA of the CDR3 is TGTGCCAGCCGTGGACAGGGGGCCCCCGGGGAGCTGTTTTTT.

V gene TRBV5-4 combines with J gene TRBJ2-5; possibly TRBD2 for D (6 bases). Germline V gene data show CDR1 as SGHNT and CDR2 as YYREEE (reference sequence). The CDR3 sequence is 15 residues long. Trimming removed 2 bases at V and 4 bases at J, with 15 bases between. Here the CDR3 DNA reads TGTGCCAGCAGCTTACCGGGGGTGAGGGGAGAGACCCAGTACTTC. It is translated as CASSLPGVRGETQYF.

The table lists this clone with a count of one. V and J are TRBV28 and TRBJ2-7; TRBD2 is a possible D gene (6 bases). Trimming removed 6 bases from V and 0 bases from J, with 18 bases in between. The CDR3 has 16 residues. Per the germline V gene, CDR1 is MDHEN and CDR2 is SYDVKM. Written as DNA, the CDR3 is TGTGCCAGCAGACTCTCGGGGGTGGGTATCTCCTACGAGCAGTACTTC. It translates to CASRLSGVGISYEQYF.

The chain is built from TRBV3-1 (or the pseudogene TRBV3-2) and TRBJ2-5, with 16 bases identical to TRBD2. Germline V gene data show CDR1 as LGHDT and CDR2 as YNNKEL (reference sequence). After removal of 3 bases from V and 2 bases from J, the junction contained 0 bases not matched to a gene. The CDR3 totals 16 residues. CDR3 in DNA: TGTGCCAGCAGCCAGGGACTAGCGGGGGGGCAAGAGACCCAGTACTTC. Protein product: CASSQGLAGGQETQYF.

This rearrangement joins TRBV6-2 or TRBV6-3 to TRBJ2-3; TRBD2 agrees at 8 bases. Per the germline V gene, CDR1 is MNHEY and CDR2 is SVGEGT. This CDR3 contains 16 residues. Unmatched junction bases numbered 6, after V lost 2 bases and J lost 2 bases. The DNA for the CDR3 is TGTGCCAGCAGTTACAAGCGGGGGCCCCCCACAGATACGCAGTATTTT. Its translation is CASSYKRGPPTDTQYF.

The chain joins TRBV2 to TRBJ1-1, with 11 bases matching TRBD1. Germline-derived CDR1 and CDR2 are SNHLY and FYNNEI. Trimming cost V 4 bases and J 8 bases; bases outside gene matches: 9. This CDR3 is built from 15 residues. CDR3 DNA sequence: TGTGCCAGCAGTGGTCAGGACAGGGGGCGCGTGGAAGCTTTCTTT. It encodes CASSGQDRGRVEAFF.

The rearrangement joins TRBV3-1 (or the pseudogene TRBV3-2) to TRBJ2-3; D is unresolved. CDR1 is LGHDT and CDR2 is YNNKEL in the germline V gene (reference sequence). The CDR3 is made up of 15 amino acids. V was trimmed by 4 bases and J by 11 bases, leaving 22 bases between them. In DNA, the CDR3 is TGTGCCAGCAGCCCTCGAGGCGATCCCGTGGTTGGGCAGTATTTT. Translated, it gives CASSPRGDPVVGQYF.

The V gene is TRBV30, the J gene TRBJ2-3; 11 nucleotides match TRBD2. The junction had 6 bases not matched to a gene; V was cut back by 4 bases and J by 0 bases. The germline V gene encodes CDR1 GTSNPN and CDR2 SVGIG (reference sequence). The CDR3 runs 16 residues. CDR3 sequence reads: CAWTPGTSGSTDTQYF. CDR3 nucleotide sequence: TGTGCCTGGACCCCCGGGACTAGCGGAAGCACAGATACGCAGTATTTT.

A single count supports this clone. This sample includes further DNA sequences coding for the same CDR3. The chain has TRBV10-2 and TRBJ1-6; 9 bases are a match to TRBD1. V lost 6 bases to trimming and J lost 10 bases; unmatched junction nucleotides: 4. CDR3 size: 13 residues. Germline V gene lookup returns CDR1 WSHSY and CDR2 SAAADI. CDR3 DNA sequence: TGCGCCAGCAGAGGGGACAGGGAGTCACCCCTCCACTTT. It specifies CASRGDRESPLHF.

V is TRBV5-1 and J is TRBJ2-1, with D perhaps TRBD1 (5 bases). Germline V gene sequence: CDR1 SGHRS, CDR2 YFSETQ. The CDR3 is 15 residues long. V was shortened by 2 bases and J by 7 bases, with 16 bases between the two germline ends. The CDR3, as DNA: TGCGCCAGCAGCTTAAGTTTAGTGGGGCGTAATGAGCAGTTCTTC. Protein: CASSLSLVGRNEQFF. Variable domain in full (rest from reference TRBV5-1 and TRBJ2-1): KAGVTQTPRYLIKTRGQQVTLSCSPISGHRSVSWYQQTPGQGLQFLFEYFSETQRNKGNFPGRFSGRQFSNSRSEMNVSTLELGDSALYLCASSLSLVGRNEQFFGPGTRLTVL.

The J gene is TRBJ1-4, the V gene TRBV19; D perhaps matches TRBD1 (5 bases). CDR3 size: 17 residues. Germline V gives CDR1 LNHDA, CDR2 SQIVND (reference sequence). Trimming shortened V by 2 bases and J by 0 bases, and 13 bases separated the two germline ends. CDR3 region: CASSIWRGTTTNEKLFF. DNA for the CDR3: TGTGCCAGTAGTATATGGAGGGGAACGACAACTAATGAAAAACTGTTTTTT.